This T cell receptor (beta chain) is drawn from a study of shared clonotypes between healthy human individuals. The assay was immunoSEQ multiplex PCR, and TCRdb's table has in-frame clones only and misses some. The sample has about 2.4 million clones, 93% seen once; the top ten hold 0.35% to 0.45%. Trimming took 8 bases from V and 2 from J, leaving 4 bases between them. The CDR3 length is 11 residues. The germline gives CDR1 SNHLY, CDR2 FYNNEI. The sequencing input was naive CD4+ T cells from PBMCs. Subset of the sample: CD45RA+ positively selected. J is TRBJ2-1 and V is TRBV2; D unresolved. The sequence came from a man younger than 30 in good health. Some clones in this sample may be carry-over from other donors' samples. CDR3 in DNA: TGTGCCAGCGTTCCCTACAATGAGCAGTTCTTC. This gives the protein CASVPYNEQFF.